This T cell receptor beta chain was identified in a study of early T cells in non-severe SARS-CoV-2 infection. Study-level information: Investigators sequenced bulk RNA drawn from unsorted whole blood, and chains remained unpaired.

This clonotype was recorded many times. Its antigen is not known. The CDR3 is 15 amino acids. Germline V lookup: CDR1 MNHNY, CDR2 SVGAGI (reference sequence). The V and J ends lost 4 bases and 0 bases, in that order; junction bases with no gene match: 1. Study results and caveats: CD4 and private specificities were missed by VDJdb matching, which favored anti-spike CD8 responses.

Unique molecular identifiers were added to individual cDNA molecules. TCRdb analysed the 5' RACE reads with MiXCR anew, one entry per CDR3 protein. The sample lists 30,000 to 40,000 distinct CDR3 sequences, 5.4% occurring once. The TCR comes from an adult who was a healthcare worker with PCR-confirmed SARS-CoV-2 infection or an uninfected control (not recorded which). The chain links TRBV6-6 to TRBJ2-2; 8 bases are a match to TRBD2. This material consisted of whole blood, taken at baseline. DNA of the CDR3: TGTGCCAGCAGTTTAGCGGGAACGAACACCGGGGAGCTGTTTTTT. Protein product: CASSLAGTNTGELFF.